This T cell receptor beta chain was captured by sequencing in a study of blood T cell repertoires in COVID-19. The count of this clone is one. The CDR3 sequence is 14 residues long. The germline V and J ends were trimmed by 4 bases and 0 bases, with 7 bases remaining between them. Germline CDR1 reads MNHEY; CDR2 reads SVGEGT. This table comes from immunoSEQ multiplex PCR, and its TCRdb copy is limited to in-frame clones, with some not included. Counted here are 250,000 or so clones, 90% occurring once; the ten biggest clones make up approximately 2.3%. The chain links TRBV6-2 or TRBV6-3 to TRBJ1-5; unclear D gene. This clonotype was sampled from a woman aged 60 to 75 with COVID-19, enrolled during active disease. Material for sequencing was peripheral blood. The DNA for the CDR3 is TGTGCCAGCAGTTCCGACATTAGCAATCAGCCCCAGCATTTT. This encodes CASSSDISNQPQHF.